The 9 T cell receptor beta chains reported below all come from one sample, sequenced in a study of blood T cell repertoires in COVID-19. Clones were read by immunoSEQ multiplex PCR, and TCRdb kept only the in-frame ones, dropping some. The data contain fewer than 200,000 clones, roughly 76% of them singletons. Source material: peripheral blood. These receptors all stem from a woman aged 40 to 49 with COVID-19, enrolled during active disease.

This chain uses TRBV29-1 with TRBJ2-1, with D maybe TRBD2 (5 bases). The germline V gene encodes CDR1 SQVTM and CDR2 ANQGSEA. V was clipped by 3 bases and J by 2 bases, with 8 bases between them. This CDR3 is built from 13 residues. CDR3 region: CSVDTRAYNEQFF. The CDR3 DNA follows: TGCAGCGTTGATACGCGGGCCTACAATGAGCAGTTCTTC.

V is TRBV6-2 or TRBV6-3 and J is TRBJ2-1; possibly TRBD2 for D (6 bases). In germline, CDR1 is MNHEY, CDR2 SVGEGT. Trimming left V 6 bases short and J 6 bases short, with 21 bases between. CDR3 length: 16 amino acids. The CDR3 reads CASSLPAAGRPNEQFF. DNA for the CDR3: TGTGCCAGCAGCCTCCCGGCCGCGGGACGCCCCAATGAGCAGTTCTTC.

This sequence joins TRBV18 and TRBJ2-5, with 10 bases identical to TRBD2. CDR3 size: 16 residues. With 2 bases clipped from V and 5 bases from J, the junction kept 8 bases outside the gene matches. Looked up from germline, CDR1 is KGHSH and CDR2 is LQKENI. The DNA for the CDR3 is TGTGCCAGCTCACCAAAGAAGCGGGAGGGAGAGGAGACCCAGTACTTC. Amino acids: CASSPKKREGEETQYF.

This clone was recorded only once. The chain couples TRBV5-6 to TRBJ1-2, with D unclear. This CDR3 is 14 amino acids long. V lost 5 bases, J lost 4 bases, and 15 bases lay in between. Germline V gene sequence: CDR1 SGHDT, CDR2 YYEEEE. This chain's CDR3 is CASRQPGSSYGYTF. The CDR3 bases are TGTGCCAGCAGGCAACCGGGAAGTAGCTATGGCTACACCTTC. Drawing the rest from reference TRBV5-6 and TRBJ1-2, the complete variable domain is DAGVTQSPTHLIKTRGQQVTLRCSPKSGHDTVSWYQQALGQGPQFIFQYYEEEERQRGNFPDRFSGHQFPNYSSELNVNALLLGDSALYLCASRQPGSSYGYTFGSGTRLTVV.

The V gene is TRBV28, the J gene TRBJ2-3; 8 nucleotides agree with TRBD2. The CDR3 runs to 16 residues. Germline CDR1 reads MDHEN; CDR2 reads SYDVKM. The V and J ends lost 4 bases and 10 bases, in that order; junction bases with no gene match: 16. CDR3 in amino acids: CASSWEGPSGRGAQYF. DNA for the CDR3: TGTGCCAGCAGTTGGGAAGGGCCCAGCGGGAGAGGTGCGCAGTATTTT.

CDR3 in amino acids: CASSSGYEQYF. CDR3 nucleotide sequence: TGTGCCAGCAGTAGCGGCTACGAGCAGTACTTC. This chain connects TRBV2 to TRBJ2-7; possible D gene TRBD2, 5 bases. Germline V gives CDR1 SNHLY, CDR2 FYNNEI. V was clipped by 5 bases and J by 3 bases, with 5 bases between them. The CDR3 consists of 11 residues.

The rearrangement uses TRBV7-8 and TRBJ2-2; 13 bases are shared with TRBD2. Per the germline V gene, CDR1 is SGHVS and CDR2 is FQNEAQ. The junction had 8 bases not matched to a gene; V was cut back by 5 bases and J by 5 bases. CDR3 length: 17 residues. The CDR3 loop is CASSDTSGRARTGELFF. DNA for the CDR3: TGTGCCAGCAGCGACACTAGCGGGAGGGCACGGACCGGGGAGCTGTTTTTT.

The V and J genes are TRBV21-1 and TRBJ1-5. TRBV21-1 is a pseudogene. The CDR3 extends over 16 amino acids. CDR3 sequence reads: CASSKVTPLSNQPQHF. The CDR3 region has the DNA TGTGCCAGCAGCAAAGTTACCCCACTTAGCAATCAGCCCCAGCATTTT.

This clone has more than one count but fewer than ten. The genes are TRBV4-1 and TRBJ2-7, with D perhaps TRBD2 (5 bases). With 4 bases removed from V and 2 bases from J, the gap between germline ends came to 15 bases. Germline-derived CDR1 and CDR2 are MGHRA and YSYEKL. The CDR3 is 15 amino acids. The CDR3: CASSLGGHSPYEQYF. The CDR3 DNA is TGCGCCAGCAGCCTAGGAGGCCACTCTCCCTACGAGCAGTACTTC.